What follows are 26 T cell receptor beta chains derived from one specimen sequenced in a study of T cells expressing NK-cell markers. TCRdb reprocessed the 5' RACE reads; each CDR3 protein has one entry and no DNA is given. The sample holds about 550,000 distinct CDR3 sequences. The sample was blood T cells: a sorted CD56 or NKG2C T cell subset, CD4+ or CD8+ T cells, or bulk PBMC T cells (not recorded which). The receptor source for this set is a man in his late teens or twenties in good health.

The chain carries TRBV7-9 and TRBJ1-1; absent DNA, TCRdb's TRBD1 call cannot be checked. The germline V gene encodes CDR1 SEHNR and CDR2 FQNEAQ (reference sequence). The CDR3 is made up of 12 amino acids. The chain's CDR3 is CASSSQGRGAFF.

The V call is TRBV5-1, the J call TRBJ2-2; lacking DNA, the TRBD1 call made by TCRdb goes unchecked. This CDR3 region has 16 residues. Germline V lookup: CDR1 SGHRS, CDR2 YFSETQ. CDR3 amino acids: CASSPVVGGLSGELFF.

This sequence joins TRBV5-5 and TRBJ2-5; the TRBD1 assignment by TCRdb is unverifiable without DNA. The CDR3 is 15 amino acids. Per germline, CDR1 SGHKS and CDR2 YYEKEE (reference sequence). This CDR3 is CASSLTGGAGETQYF. The full variable domain, completed using reference TRBV5-5 and TRBJ2-5, is DAGVTQSPTHLIKTRGQQVTLRCSPISGHKSVSWYQQVLGQGPQFIFQYYEKEERGRGNFPDRFSARQFPNYSSELNVNALLLGDSALYLCASSLTGGAGETQYFGPGTRLLVL.

The chain links TRBV6-1 to TRBJ2-1; TCRdb outputs TRBD1, but without DNA this stays unchecked. There are 17 residues in the CDR3. Germline CDR1 MNHNS, CDR2 SASEGT. The CDR3 loop is CASTSSGESSSYNEQFF.

The chain recombines TRBV3-1 with TRBJ2-1; TCRdb calls TRBD1, which cannot be checked without DNA. Germline V gives CDR1 LGHDT, CDR2 YNNKEL (reference sequence). The CDR3 is made up of 13 amino acids. CDR3: CASSFSGGNEQFF.

J is TRBJ2-7 and V is TRBV4-3; TCRdb gives TRBD2 as the D gene, but with no DNA this cannot be confirmed. CDR1 LGHNA and CDR2 YSLEER come from the germline V gene. The CDR3 is 17 amino acids. CDR3 residues: CASSQVRASLSSYEQYF.

V and J are TRBV24-1 and TRBJ2-5; TCRdb picks TRBD1, but there is no DNA to check that call. The CDR3 is made up of 16 amino acids. Germline V gene sequence: CDR1 KGHDR, CDR2 SFDVKD. This chain's CDR3 is CATSDRRPGQEETQYF.

The genes are TRBV5-1 and TRBJ2-1; as DNA is missing, the TRBD1 call by TCRdb cannot be tested. The CDR3 loop spans 15 amino acids. Germline loops: CDR1 SGHRS, CDR2 YFSETQ. The CDR3 sequence: CASSLGRAGSYEQFF.

CDR3 sequence: CASSWRAVDTGELFF. V usage is TRBV7-2 and J usage is TRBJ2-2; TCRdb selects TRBD2, and the lack of DNA leaves this call unchecked. The CDR3 runs 15 residues. The germline CDR1 and CDR2 sequences are SGHTA and FQGNSA.

The chain recombines TRBV20-1 with TRBJ2-2; the TCRdb D gene call, TRBD1, has no DNA to confirm it. This CDR3 comprises 13 residues. Germline V gene lookup returns CDR1 DFQATT and CDR2 SNEGSKA (reference sequence). The chain's CDR3 is CSARLGQAGELFF.

The chain uses TRBV20-1 and TRBJ2-7; lacking DNA, the TRBD1 call made by TCRdb goes unchecked. CDR1 DFQATT and CDR2 SNEGSKA come from the germline V gene (reference sequence). The CDR3 runs 16 residues. The CDR3 loop is CSARVFGTGDSYEQYF.

The gene calls are TRBV5-6 and TRBJ2-1; TCRdb's assignment of TRBD2 cannot be checked, as there is no DNA. There are 15 residues in the CDR3. The germline CDR1 and CDR2 sequences are SGHDT and YYEEEE. CDR3 region: CASSEFLAVYNEQFF.

The rearrangement uses TRBV5-1 and TRBJ2-7; the TRBD1 assignment by TCRdb is unverifiable without DNA. Looked up from germline, CDR1 is SGHRS and CDR2 is YFSETQ. This CDR3 has 13 amino acids. The CDR3 protein is CASIGQEDYEQYF.

This rearrangement joins TRBV11-2 to TRBJ1-1; TCRdb reports TRBD1, a call that lacks DNA to check it against. The germline gives CDR1 SGHAT, CDR2 FQNNGV. The CDR3 is 15 residues long. This CDR3 reads CASSLESRDGTEAFF.

V usage is TRBV12-3 or TRBV12-4 and J usage is TRBJ1-1; no DNA is available, so the TRBD1 call from TCRdb remains unchecked. The CDR3 has 15 residues. The CDR3 region is CASSLVGQGADEAFF.

The J gene is TRBJ2-7, the V gene TRBV19; without DNA, the TCRdb call of TRBD2 cannot be checked. The CDR3 loop spans 16 amino acids. Germline CDR1 LNHDA, CDR2 SQIVND (reference sequence). This CDR3 is CASSIGRGSITYEQYF.

The rearrangement joins TRBV2 to TRBJ2-1; TCRdb's D call, TRBD2, is unchecked because there is no DNA. There are 17 residues in the CDR3. CDR1 is SNHLY, CDR2 FYNNEI, per germline. The CDR3 loop reads CASSEIPSGAVYNEQFF.

V and J are TRBV12-3 or TRBV12-4 and TRBJ2-1; without DNA, the TCRdb call of TRBD1 cannot be checked. There are 14 residues in the CDR3. This CDR3 is CASSLESRVNEQFF.

The chain's CDR3 is CASSYRGLAGVRSYNEQFF. This rearrangement joins TRBV6-2 or TRBV6-3 to TRBJ2-1; no DNA is available, so the TRBD2 call from TCRdb remains unchecked. CDR1 is MNHEY, CDR2 SVGEGT, per germline. The CDR3 has 19 residues.

The chain carries TRBV7-8 and TRBJ1-2. The germline gives CDR1 SGHVS, CDR2 FQNEAQ. The CDR3 has 15 residues. This CDR3 reads CASSLLAFPNYGYTF.

The rearrangement links TRBV14 to TRBJ2-1. Germline lookup yields CDR1 SGHDN and CDR2 FVKESK. CDR3 length equals 13 residues. The CDR3: CASSQELYTQQFF.

The rearrangement links TRBV4-1 to TRBJ2-1; TCRdb proposes TRBD2, but this gene call is untestable without DNA. Germline assignment: CDR1 MGHRA and CDR2 YSYEKL. The CDR3 is made up of 15 amino acids. CDR3 region: CASSLFGLASNEQFF.

This sequence joins TRBV3-1 and TRBJ2-3; the TCRdb D gene call, TRBD2, has no DNA to confirm it. CDR1 and CDR2 (germline): LGHDT, YNNKEL (reference sequence). The CDR3 length is 15 residues. The CDR3 here is CASSHGTSATDTQYF.

This rearrangement joins TRBV28 to TRBJ2-1; the D call of TRBD2 rests on TCRdb alone, since no DNA is present to check it. The CDR3 is made up of 19 amino acids. CDR1 and CDR2 (germline): MDHEN, SYDVKM. CDR3 sequence reads: CASSGRLAGTGVTYNEQFF. Supplemented by reference TRBV28 and TRBJ2-1, the full variable domain reads DVKVTQSSRYLVKRTGEKVFLECVQDMDHENMFWYRQDPGLGLRLIYFSYDVKMKEKGDIPEGYSVSREKKERFSLILESASTNQTSMYLCASSGRLAGTGVTYNEQFFGPGTRLTVL.

The chain uses TRBV20-1 and TRBJ1-1; there is no DNA to check the TCRdb D call of TRBD1. Germline V gene sequence: CDR1 DFQATT, CDR2 SNEGSKA (reference sequence). The CDR3 totals 17 residues. The CDR3 region is CSARDFVTGQGNTEAFF.

CDR3 sequence: CAVSSGAGLYNEQFF. The V call is TRBV10-3, the J call TRBJ2-1. The V gene's germline CDR1 is ENHRY and CDR2 SYGVKD. This CDR3 is 15 amino acids long.